This T cell receptor beta chain stems from a study of blood T cell repertoires in COVID-19. Study as a whole: The United States, Italy and Spain supplied acute and convalescent COVID-19 samples. Sources were T cells, B-cell-depleted T cells, or PBMCs; the material itself was cDNA or gDNA.

Germline loops: CDR1 SGHTS, CDR2 YDEGEE. The CDR3 covers 17 residues. V shed 3 bases, J shed 3 bases, and the junction held 11 bases outside the gene matches. As handled by the study authors: Researchers report that nucleated cell counts were estimated from reference gene primer amplification. The protocol was immunoSEQ multiplex PCR, while the TCRdb copy is restricted to in-frame clones and leaves out a portion. D and trimming were read from the DNA, whereas the V and J calls and clone size are those reported in that table. This table holds under 200,000 clones, 85% to 90% found once. Sequenced material: peripheral blood. The TCR was taken from a young man with active or convalescent COVID-19. The V gene is TRBV5-8, the J gene TRBJ1-1, with 10 bases identical to TRBD1. For the CDR3, the DNA is TGTGCCAGCAGCTCTGTCCCGGGACAGGGGTCGGACACTGAAGCTTTCTTT. Translated: CASSSVPGQGSDTEAFF.